This TCR beta chain appears in the sequencing data of a study of OX40 agonist ivuxolimab in advanced cancers. Whole-study findings and limits: There was clonal expansion of CD4+ and CD8+ blood T cells by week 6 at 0.1 to 3.0 mg/kg.

Clones were sequenced by immunoSEQ multiplex PCR, and TCRdb holds only the in-frame ones, with some missing. The data show tens of thousands of clones, roughly 84% seen once. Regarding this clone: Its specificity is unknown.

J was trimmed by 2 bases and V by 3 bases; bases with no gene match: 8. Germline CDR1 reads SGHRS; CDR2 reads YFSETQ. CDR3 length: 16 residues. Source: CD4+ or CD8+ T cells sorted from blood, taken in a trial of the OX40 agonist ivuxolimab. The sequence was collected from an adult with an advanced solid tumor such as melanoma, head and neck, liver or kidney cancer. The chain is built from TRBV5-1 and TRBJ2-5, with 9 bases matching TRBD1. The CDR3, as DNA: TGCGCCAGCAGCTATTCTACAGGGACAGGGCAAGAGACCCAGTACTTC. It is translated as CASSYSTGTGQETQYF.